The clone carrying this TCR beta chain was detected a few times. Trimming took 0 bases from V and 4 from J, leaving 9 bases between them. Per germline, CDR1 LGHDT and CDR2 YNNKEL (reference sequence). The CDR3 runs 14 residues. The record originates from a study of control samples from healthy donors and cancer patients. Sequencing used immunoSEQ multiplex PCR; TCRdb keeps in-frame clones, though not all of them. The sample carries 250,000 to 300,000 clones, about four fifths recorded once. The chain combines TRBV3-1 (or the pseudogene TRBV3-2) with TRBJ1-1, with D uncertain. The TCR sequence derives from an older woman with lung cancer. Sequenced: PBMCs. In DNA, the CDR3 is TGTGCCAGCAGCCAAGATCCCGGTCCCACTGAAGCTTTCTTT. This gives the protein CASSQDPGPTEAFF.